This T cell receptor (beta chain) was sequenced for a study of T cell repertoires in cytomegalovirus infection. In the study overall: As its CMV epitopes, the study selected recently identified HLA-C-restricted and well-studied HLA-B-restricted targets. Public TCR beta signatures indicated both CMV infection and matching HLA type. Study conclusions and caveats: Summed public TCR beta family frequency identified CMV carriers bearing the relevant HLA. Ex vivo responses were dominated by HLA-C-restricted CMV-specific TCR beta clonotypes.

TCRdb fed the reads into MiXCR, producing one record per CDR3 protein. The table lists a few hundred thousand distinct CDR3 sequences, 40% of them singletons. There are 13 residues in the CDR3. Per the germline V gene, CDR1 is SGHVS and CDR2 is FQNEAQ. Trimming removed 1 base from V and 1 base from J, with 4 bases in between. For this clonotype: What it recognizes is unknown.

The input for sequencing was cultured PBMCs, taken from culture after CMV antigen stimulation. The TCR was taken from a human donor in good health (CMV status not recorded). Some clones in this sample may be carry-over from other donors' samples. The V call is TRBV7-8, the J call TRBJ2-5; unclear D gene. The CDR3 DNA reads TGTGCCAGCAGCTTAGAAAGCCAAGAGACCCAGTACTTC. Protein product: CASSLESQETQYF.